Listed below are T cell receptor beta chains from one sample, sequenced in a study of cytotoxic CD8 clonotypes in ibrutinib-treated CLL. The data were produced by immunoSEQ multiplex PCR, yet TCRdb's version contains in-frame clones alone and is incomplete. The top ten hold approximately 7% of the sample, which has approximately 330,000 clones, around four fifths seen once. The specimen was PBMCs, collected before ibrutinib treatment. The receptor set was obtained from a human donor with chronic lymphocytic leukemia. Each CDR3 is given with its conserved first and last residue. A D gene is named only where the DNA matches it firmly. Size tells how often a clone was seen (once, few, many) or the class of an expanded clone, and some rows leave it out.

J: TRBJ2-1
V: TRBV5-1
D: -
size: -
CDR3: CASSFTPANEQFF
DNA: TGCGCCAGCAGCTTCACACCTGCCAATGAGCAGTTCTTC

J: TRBJ2-1
V: TRBV7-6
D: TRBD1
size: -
CDR3: CASTPGTGTFYEQFF
DNA: TGTGCCAGCACCCCCGGGACAGGGACATTCTATGAGCAGTTCTTC

J: TRBJ1-5
V: TRBV18
D: -
size: few
CDR3: CASSSGAGQPQHF
DNA: TGTGCCAGCTCTTCCGGGGCCGGTCAGCCCCAGCATTTT

J: TRBJ2-7
V: TRBV25-1
D: TRBD1
size: -
CDR3: CASSWQGAGEQYF
DNA: TGTGCCAGCAGTTGGCAGGGGGCGGGCGAGCAGTACTTC

J: TRBJ2-7
V: TRBV7-2
D: TRBD2
size: few
CDR3: CASSLRTSGSYEQYF
DNA: TGTGCCAGCAGCCTACGGACTAGCGGCTCCTACGAGCAGTACTTC

J: TRBJ2-1
V: TRBV19
D: -
size: -
CDR3: CASSIGLDGEQFF
DNA: TGTGCCAGTAGTATAGGACTAGATGGTGAGCAGTTCTTC

J: TRBJ2-7
V: TRBV7-6
D: TRBD2
size: few
CDR3: CASSLASGGRTYEQYF
DNA: TGTGCCAGCAGCTTAGCCTCTGGCGGGAGGACCTACGAGCAGTACTTC

J: TRBJ2-3
V: TRBV30
D: TRBD2
size: -
CDR3: CAWSVTRTSGSGDTQYF
DNA: TGTGCCTGGAGTGTAACGAGGACTAGCGGGAGTGGAGATACGCAGTATTTT

J: TRBJ1-2
V: TRBV19
D: TRBD1
size: -
CDR3: CASSTQGQGSFYGYTF
DNA: TGTGCCAGTAGTACGCAGGGACAGGGGTCCTTCTATGGCTACACCTTC

J: TRBJ1-3
V: TRBV5-1
D: TRBD1
size: -
CDR3: CASSLLQGGVNTIYF
DNA: TGCGCCAGCAGCTTGCTCCAGGGGGGAGTAAACACCATATATTTT

J: TRBJ2-4
V: TRBV13
D: TRBD1
size: -
CDR3: CASSTGTGLAKNIQYF
DNA: TGTGCCAGCAGCACAGGGACAGGGCTAGCCAAAAACATTCAGTACTTC

J: TRBJ2-7
V: TRBV7-2
D: TRBD2
size: -
CDR3: CASSLAASGGLEQYF
DNA: TGTGCCAGCAGCTTAGCGGCTAGCGGGGGACTCGAGCAGTACTTC

J: TRBJ2-1
V: TRBV1
D: -
size: -
CDR3: CTSSPRRLAGVLNEQFF
DNA: TGCACCAGCAGCCCACGCCGACTAGCGGGAGTTCTCAATGAGCAGTTCTTC

J: TRBJ2-7
V: TRBV27
D: TRBD1
size: -
CDR3: CASRAGTEFEQYF
DNA: TGTGCCAGCAGGGCCGGGACAGAGTTCGAGCAGTACTTC

J: TRBJ2-7
V: TRBV28
D: -
size: -
CDR3: CASSSPGLKRGDEQYF
DNA: TGTGCCAGCAGTTCTCCCGGGCTCAAAAGAGGCGACGAGCAGTACTTC

J: TRBJ2-1
V: TRBV5-1
D: -
size: -
CDR3: CASSFGTPYNEQFF
DNA: TGCGCCAGCAGCTTCGGAACTCCGTACAATGAGCAGTTCTTC

J: TRBJ2-7
V: TRBV7-8
D: -
size: -
CDR3: CASSSQRDRTYEQYF
DNA: TGTGCCAGCAGCTCCCAGCGGGACAGGACCTACGAGCAGTACTTC

J: TRBJ1-5
V: TRBV28
D: -
size: -
CDR3: CASSLLQGFSNQPQHF
DNA: TGTGCCAGCAGTTTATTGCAGGGGTTTAGCAATCAGCCCCAGCATTTT

J: TRBJ1-1
V: TRBV27
D: -
size: -
CDR3: CASSLRQLTEAFF
DNA: TGTGCCAGCAGTTTACGACAGCTCACTGAAGCTTTCTTT

J: TRBJ2-7
V: TRBV9
D: -
size: -
CDR3: CASSVGLPHSYEQYF
DNA: TGTGCCAGCAGCGTAGGGTTACCCCACTCCTACGAGCAGTACTTC

J: TRBJ2-1
V: TRBV15
D: -
size: -
CDR3: CATSRDRVAEQFF
DNA: TGTGCCACCAGCAGAGACAGGGTAGCTGAGCAGTTCTTC

J: TRBJ2-2
V: TRBV15
D: TRBD2
size: few
CDR3: CATSRGTRDTGELFF
DNA: TGTGCCACCAGCAGAGGGACTAGGGACACCGGGGAGCTGTTTTTT

J: TRBJ2-5
V: TRBV7-2
D: -
size: -
CDR3: CASSRTAQETQYF
DNA: TGTGCCAGCAGCAGGACAGCCCAAGAGACCCAGTACTTC

J: TRBJ2-1
V: TRBV5-1
D: -
size: -
CDR3: CASRARLSYNEQFF
DNA: TGCGCCAGCAGAGCGCGCCTCTCCTACAATGAGCAGTTCTTC

J: TRBJ2-1
V: TRBV5-1
D: TRBD2
size: -
CDR3: CASSFPRTSGYNEQFF
DNA: TGCGCCAGCAGCTTCCCCAGGACTAGCGGGTACAATGAGCAGTTCTTC

J: TRBJ2-1
V: TRBV2
D: TRBD2
size: -
CDR3: CASSEAVLAADNEQFF
DNA: TGTGCCAGCAGTGAAGCGGTCCTAGCGGCCGACAATGAGCAGTTCTTC

J: TRBJ1-1
V: TRBV5-1
D: -
size: -
CDR3: CASRVTGMNTEAFF
DNA: TGCGCCAGCAGGGTAACAGGGATGAACACTGAAGCTTTCTTT

J: TRBJ2-5
V: TRBV6-5
D: TRBD2
size: few
CDR3: CASSYSAGGNQETQYF
DNA: TGTGCCAGCAGTTACTCAGCGGGAGGAAACCAAGAGACCCAGTACTTC

J: TRBJ1-2
V: TRBV19
D: TRBD1
size: -
CDR3: CASSRDRVHGYTF
DNA: TGTGCCAGTAGTAGAGACAGGGTCCATGGCTACACCTTC

J: TRBJ1-2
V: TRBV7-9
D: -
size: -
CDR3: CASSLRAGYGYTF
DNA: TGTGCCAGCAGCTTACGGGCGGGATATGGCTACACCTTC

J: TRBJ2-3
V: TRBV9
D: -
size: -
CDR3: CASSVVFSSSTDTQYF
DNA: TGTGCCAGCAGCGTAGTATTTTCATCTAGCACAGATACGCAGTATTTT

J: TRBJ2-5
V: TRBV19
D: TRBD2
size: once
CDR3: CASSLAGGVETQYF
DNA: TGTGCCAGTAGCCTAGCGGGAGGTGTAGAGACCCAGTACTTC

J: TRBJ2-3
V: TRBV5-1
D: TRBD2
size: -
CDR3: CASSLGLAGEVSTDTQYF
DNA: TGCGCCAGCAGCTTGGGACTAGCGGGAGAAGTTAGCACAGATACGCAGTATTTT

J: TRBJ1-5
V: TRBV19
D: -
size: -
CDR3: CASTSRSSNQPQHF
DNA: TGTGCCAGTACCTCCCGTTCCAGCAATCAGCCCCAGCATTTT

J: TRBJ1-5
V: TRBV19
D: -
size: -
CDR3: CATGALGTLQHF
DNA: TGTGCCACAGGGGCCCTGGGTACCCTCCAGCATTTT

J: TRBJ2-7
V: TRBV11-2
D: TRBD1
size: -
CDR3: CASRTDRVEQYF
DNA: TGTGCCAGCAGGACGGACAGGGTCGAGCAGTACTTC

J: TRBJ1-2
V: TRBV2
D: TRBD1
size: -
CDR3: CASSGGTGTNYGYTF
DNA: TGTGCCAGCAGTGGTGGGACAGGAACTAACTATGGCTACACCTTC

J: TRBJ2-2
V: TRBV5-1
D: -
size: once
CDR3: CASSRDTGELFF
DNA: TGCGCCAGCAGCAGAGACACCGGGGAGCTGTTTTTT

J: TRBJ1-4
V: TRBV4-1
D: -
size: -
CDR3: CASSQPRGGEKLFF
DNA: TGCGCCAGCAGCCAACCGAGAGGTGGTGAAAAACTGTTTTTT

J: TRBJ1-5
V: TRBV6-1
D: -
size: -
CDR3: CASRVTGYNQPQHF
DNA: TGTGCCAGCAGGGTAACAGGGTACAATCAGCCCCAGCATTTT

J: TRBJ2-5
V: TRBV5-4
D: TRBD2
size: -
CDR3: CASSSRLAGGEETQYF
DNA: TGTGCCAGCAGCTCGCGACTAGCGGGAGGGGAAGAGACCCAGTACTTC

J: TRBJ1-2
V: TRBV4-2
D: -
size: -
CDR3: CASSQDPRRGYTF
DNA: TGTGCCAGCAGCCAAGATCCCAGGCGTGGCTACACCTTC

J: TRBJ2-7
V: TRBV11-3
D: TRBD2
size: -
CDR3: CASSLRLAGVYEQYF
DNA: TGTGCCAGCAGCCTCAGACTAGCGGGAGTGTACGAGCAGTACTTC

J: TRBJ2-7
V: TRBV14
D: -
size: once
CDR3: CASSLSLYYEQYF
DNA: TGTGCCAGCAGCTTGTCCCTATACTACGAGCAGTACTTC

J: TRBJ2-7
V: TRBV6-6
D: TRBD2
size: -
CDR3: CASRTRKGTSDEQYF
DNA: TGTGCCAGCAGAACCCGAAAGGGGACTAGTGACGAGCAGTACTTC

J: TRBJ2-2
V: TRBV5-4
D: -
size: -
CDR3: CASSLKRNGPGELFF
DNA: TGTGCCAGCAGCCTTAAAAGGAATGGGCCCGGGGAGCTGTTTTTT

J: TRBJ2-7
V: TRBV5-1
D: -
size: once
CDR3: CASGRDKTYEQYF
DNA: TGCGCCAGCGGCCGGGACAAGACCTACGAGCAGTACTTC

J: TRBJ1-2
V: TRBV27
D: TRBD1
size: -
CDR3: CASSFFPGQGAYGYTF
DNA: TGTGCCAGCAGTTTCTTCCCGGGACAGGGCGCTTATGGCTACACCTTC

J: TRBJ2-1
V: TRBV9
D: TRBD2
size: few
CDR3: CASSVGASGYNEQFF
DNA: TGTGCCAGCAGCGTAGGCGCTAGCGGTTACAATGAGCAGTTCTTC

J: TRBJ2-4
V: TRBV28
D: TRBD1
size: -
CDR3: CASSLAAGGHLAKNIQYF
DNA: TGTGCCAGCAGTTTGGCGGCAGGGGGCCACTTAGCCAAAAACATTCAGTACTTC

J: TRBJ2-7
V: TRBV2
D: TRBD1
size: -
CDR3: CASSATGTGAYEQYF
DNA: TGTGCCAGCAGTGCGACCGGGACAGGGGCCTACGAGCAGTACTTC

J: TRBJ1-3
V: TRBV4-1
D: -
size: -
CDR3: CASSQDYTRNSGNTIYF
DNA: TGCGCCAGCAGCCAAGATTATACCAGGAACTCTGGAAACACCATATATTTT

J: TRBJ1-2
V: TRBV5-1
D: -
size: -
CDR3: CASSLVQGVAAGYTF
DNA: TGCGCCAGCAGCTTGGTGCAGGGCGTGGCGGCTGGCTACACCTTC

J: TRBJ2-7
V: TRBV7-2
D: -
size: -
CDR3: CASSLSDFDEQYF
DNA: TGTGCCAGCAGCTTATCGGACTTCGACGAGCAGTACTTC

J: TRBJ2-7
V: TRBV30
D: TRBD2
size: -
CDR3: CAWRRRREGRYEQYF
DNA: TGTGCCTGGAGGAGGCGGCGGGAGGGCCGCTACGAGCAGTACTTC

J: TRBJ2-1
V: TRBV10-2
D: -
size: few
CDR3: CASSESMIYYEQFF
DNA: TGCGCCAGCAGTGAGTCGATGATCTATTATGAGCAGTTCTTC

J: TRBJ2-1
V: TRBV5-1
D: TRBD2
size: -
CDR3: CASSLSREAYNEQFF
DNA: TGCGCCAGCAGCTTGAGCCGGGAGGCCTACAATGAGCAGTTCTTC

J: TRBJ1-1
V: TRBV6-1
D: TRBD1
size: -
CDR3: CASSETGADTEAFF
DNA: TGTGCCAGCAGTGAAACAGGGGCCGACACTGAAGCTTTCTTT

J: TRBJ2-3
V: TRBV29-1
D: -
size: -
CDR3: CSALGGGGTQYF
DNA: TGCAGCGCTCTGGGGGGAGGTGGAACGCAGTATTTT